This T cell receptor beta chain was recovered during a study of T cells expressing NK-cell markers. Germline V CDR1 and CDR2: SGHDN, FVKESK. The CDR3 totals 15 residues. TCRdb reworked the 5' RACE reads into one entry per CDR3 protein, no DNA. In total, the table holds some 150,000 distinct CDR3 sequences. The receptor comes from a man aged 18 to 35 in good health. Sequencing input: blood T cells: a sorted CD56 or NKG2C T cell subset, CD4+ or CD8+ T cells, or bulk PBMC T cells (not recorded which). The chain links TRBV14 to TRBJ2-5; TCRdb reports TRBD2, a call that lacks DNA to check it against. The CDR3 sequence: CASSQIGLAGETQYF.